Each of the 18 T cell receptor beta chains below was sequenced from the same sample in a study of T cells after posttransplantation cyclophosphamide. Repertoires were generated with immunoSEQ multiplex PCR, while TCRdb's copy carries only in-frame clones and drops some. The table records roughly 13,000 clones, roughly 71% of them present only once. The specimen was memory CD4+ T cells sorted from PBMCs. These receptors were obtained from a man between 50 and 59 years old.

CDR3 region: CASKMTGDNYGYTF. The CDR3 coding sequence is TGTGCCAGCAAGATGACAGGCGATAACTATGGCTACACCTTC. The chain links TRBV6-6 to TRBJ1-2; possible D gene TRBD1, 6 bases. Germline CDR1 and CDR2: MNHNY and SVGAGI (reference sequence). Trimming removed 7 bases at V and 1 base at J, with 13 bases between. This CDR3 region has 14 residues.

The CDR3 DNA reads as TGTGCCAGCAGCAAAGGGACAGGGGGCATAGATGGCTACACCTTC. Residues: CASSKGTGGIDGYTF. The rearrangement links TRBV5-8 to TRBJ1-2; the match to TRBD1 covers 12 bases. V shed 4 bases and J 6 bases; nucleotides not matched to a gene: 7. The CDR3 runs to 15 residues. Germline V gene data show CDR1 as SGHTS and CDR2 as YDEGEE.

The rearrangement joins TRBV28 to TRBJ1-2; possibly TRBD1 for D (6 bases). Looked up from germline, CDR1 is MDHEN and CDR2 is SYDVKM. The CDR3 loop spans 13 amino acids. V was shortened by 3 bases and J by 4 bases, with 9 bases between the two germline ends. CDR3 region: CASSLGTTYGYTF. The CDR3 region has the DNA TGTGCCAGCAGTTTGGGGACAACCTATGGCTACACCTTC.

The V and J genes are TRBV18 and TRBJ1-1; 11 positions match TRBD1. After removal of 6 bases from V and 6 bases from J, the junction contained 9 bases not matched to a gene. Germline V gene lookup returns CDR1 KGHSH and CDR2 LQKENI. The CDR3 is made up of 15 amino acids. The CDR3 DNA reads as TGTGCCAGCTCGGCGGGACAGGGGGGTTTAGCTGAAGCTTTCTTT. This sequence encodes CASSAGQGGLAEAFF.

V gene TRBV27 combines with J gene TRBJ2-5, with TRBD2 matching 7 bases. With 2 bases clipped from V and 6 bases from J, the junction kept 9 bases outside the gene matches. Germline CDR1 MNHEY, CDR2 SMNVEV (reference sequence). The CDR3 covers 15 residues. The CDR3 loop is CASSLGSGVGKTQYF. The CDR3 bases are TGTGCCAGCAGTTTAGGGAGCGGGGTAGGCAAGACCCAGTACTTC.

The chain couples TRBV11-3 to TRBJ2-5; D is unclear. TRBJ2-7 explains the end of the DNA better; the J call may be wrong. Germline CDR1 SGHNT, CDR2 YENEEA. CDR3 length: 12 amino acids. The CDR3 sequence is CASSSDIYEQYF. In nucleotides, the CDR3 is TGTGCCAGCAGCTCTGATATCTACGAGCAGTACTTC.

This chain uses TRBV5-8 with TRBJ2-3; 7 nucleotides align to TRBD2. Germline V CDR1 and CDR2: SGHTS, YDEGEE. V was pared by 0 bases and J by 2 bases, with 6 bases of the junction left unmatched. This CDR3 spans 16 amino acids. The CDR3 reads CASSLGLAADTDTQYF. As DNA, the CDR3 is TGTGCCAGCAGCTTGGGGCTAGCGGCTGACACAGATACGCAGTATTTT.

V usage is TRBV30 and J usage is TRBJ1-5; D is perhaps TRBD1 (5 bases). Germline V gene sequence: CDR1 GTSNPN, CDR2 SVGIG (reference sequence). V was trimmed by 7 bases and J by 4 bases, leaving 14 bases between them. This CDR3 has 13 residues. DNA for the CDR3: TGTGCCTCAGGGTTGGGAGGGAATCAGCCCCAGCATTTT. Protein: CASGLGGNQPQHF.

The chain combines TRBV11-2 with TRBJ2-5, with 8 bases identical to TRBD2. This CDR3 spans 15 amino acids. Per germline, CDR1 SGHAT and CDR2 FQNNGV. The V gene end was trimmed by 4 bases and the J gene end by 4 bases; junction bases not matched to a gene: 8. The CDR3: CASSSSGGRGETQYF. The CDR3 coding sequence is TGTGCCAGCAGCTCATCGGGGGGGCGGGGAGAGACCCAGTACTTC.

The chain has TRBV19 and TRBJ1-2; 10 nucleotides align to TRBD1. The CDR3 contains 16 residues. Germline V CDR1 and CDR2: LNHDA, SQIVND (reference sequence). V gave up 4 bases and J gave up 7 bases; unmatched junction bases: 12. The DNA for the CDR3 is TGTGCCAGTAGTACCTCGCCAAAGACAGGGGGCGGTGGCTACACCTTC. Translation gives CASSTSPKTGGGGYTF.

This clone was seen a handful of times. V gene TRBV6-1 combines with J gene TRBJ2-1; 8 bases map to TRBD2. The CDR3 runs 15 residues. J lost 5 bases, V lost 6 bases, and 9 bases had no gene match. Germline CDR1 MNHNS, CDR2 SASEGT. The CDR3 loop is CASRGSGGRNNEQFF. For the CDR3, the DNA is TGTGCCAGCAGGGGGAGCGGGGGCCGTAACAATGAGCAGTTCTTC.

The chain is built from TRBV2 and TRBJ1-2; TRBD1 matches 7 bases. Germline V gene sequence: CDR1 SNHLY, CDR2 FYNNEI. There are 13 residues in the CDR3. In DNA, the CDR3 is TGTGCGGCAGGGGGAGATGGAGGCTATGGCTACACCTTC. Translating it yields CAAGGDGGYGYTF.

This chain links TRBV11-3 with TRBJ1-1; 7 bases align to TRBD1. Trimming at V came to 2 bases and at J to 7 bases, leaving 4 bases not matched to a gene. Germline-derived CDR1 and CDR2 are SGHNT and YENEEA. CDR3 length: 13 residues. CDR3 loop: CASSLYRDSEAFF. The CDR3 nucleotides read TGTGCCAGCAGCTTATACCGGGACAGTGAAGCTTTCTTT.

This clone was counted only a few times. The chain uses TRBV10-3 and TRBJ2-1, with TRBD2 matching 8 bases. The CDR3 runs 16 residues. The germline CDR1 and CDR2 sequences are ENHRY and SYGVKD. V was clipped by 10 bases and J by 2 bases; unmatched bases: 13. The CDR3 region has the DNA TGTGCCACCCGTCCTACTAGCGGACAAACCTACAATGAGCAGTTCTTC. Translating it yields CATRPTSGQTYNEQFF.

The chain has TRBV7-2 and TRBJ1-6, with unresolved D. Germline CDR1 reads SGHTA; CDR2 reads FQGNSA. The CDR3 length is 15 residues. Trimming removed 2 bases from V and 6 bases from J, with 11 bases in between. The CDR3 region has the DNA TGTGCCAGCAGCTTAATGGGTCAGGCTAATTCACCCCTCCACTTT. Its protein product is CASSLMGQANSPLHF.

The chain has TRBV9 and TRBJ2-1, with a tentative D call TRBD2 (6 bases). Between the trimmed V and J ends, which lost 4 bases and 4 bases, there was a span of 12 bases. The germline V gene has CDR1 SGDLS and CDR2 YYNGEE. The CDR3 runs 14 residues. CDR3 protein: CASSPDGTYNEQFF. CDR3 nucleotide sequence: TGTGCCAGCAGCCCGGACGGGACTTACAATGAGCAGTTCTTC.

The CDR3 loop reads CASSRGTSGQETQYF. The CDR3, as DNA: TGCGCCAGCAGCAGGGGGACTAGCGGCCAAGAGACCCAGTACTTC. The chain joins TRBV5-1 to TRBJ2-5, with TRBD2 matching over 11 bases. Trimming removed 4 bases from V and 1 base from J; junction bases left unmatched: 3. This CDR3 is built from 15 residues. The germline V gene encodes CDR1 SGHRS and CDR2 YFSETQ.

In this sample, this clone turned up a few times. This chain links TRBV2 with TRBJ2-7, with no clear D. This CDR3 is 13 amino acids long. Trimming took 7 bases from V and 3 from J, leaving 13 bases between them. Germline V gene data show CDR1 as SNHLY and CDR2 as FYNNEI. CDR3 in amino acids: CASKSSFLYEQYF. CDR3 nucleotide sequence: TGTGCCAGCAAGTCTAGTTTCCTCTACGAGCAGTACTTC.